Shown below are 8 T cell receptor beta chains from a single sample sequenced in a study of blood T cell repertoires in COVID-19. The repertoire was sequenced with immunoSEQ multiplex PCR; TCRdb's copy has only in-frame clones and lacks some. The sample records a few hundred thousand clones, 85% to 90% being singletons. What was sequenced was PBMCs or T cells enriched from blood (not recorded which). The source of these receptors is a man aged 18 to 35 who had recovered from COVID-19.

The J gene is TRBJ2-7, the V gene TRBV5-6; TRBD2 aligns across 8 bases. The V and J ends lost 0 bases and 6 bases, in that order; junction bases with no gene match: 5. This CDR3 has 14 residues. Germline V CDR1 and CDR2: SGHDT, YYEEEE. The CDR3 DNA reads TGTGCCAGCAGCTTGGCTAGCGGGTTCTCCGAGCAGTACTTC. As protein: CASSLASGFSEQYF.

The chain joins TRBV5-4 to TRBJ2-3, with TRBD1 matching 9 bases. The V gene's germline CDR1 is SGHNT and CDR2 YYREEE (reference sequence). V trimming: 4 bases; J trimming: 4 bases; junction bases outside the gene matches: 7. This CDR3 spans 15 amino acids. This CDR3 reads CASSGTGTRSDTQYF. The CDR3 DNA follows: TGTGCCAGCAGCGGGACAGGGACTCGTTCAGATACGCAGTATTTT.

V usage is TRBV2 and J usage is TRBJ1-4; TRBD1 is a possible D gene (6 bases). Germline CDR1 and CDR2: SNHLY and FYNNEI. Trimming left V 4 bases short and J 7 bases short, with 22 bases between. This CDR3 comprises 17 residues. The CDR3, as DNA: TGTGCCAGCAGTGTCGGCAGGGGAGAGGTAATAGGTGAAAAACTGTTTTTT. Protein product: CASSVGRGEVIGEKLFF.

The genes are TRBV27 and TRBJ2-7, with 9 bases identical to TRBD1. Trimming at V came to 10 bases and at J to 6 bases, leaving 13 bases not matched to a gene. Per germline, CDR1 MNHEY and CDR2 SMNVEV (reference sequence). This CDR3 has 14 residues. In DNA form, the CDR3 reads TGTGCCACTAACCCGGGACAGGGAGTTCCCGAGCAGTACTTC. Amino acid sequence: CATNPGQGVPEQYF.

The genes are TRBV28 and TRBJ1-2, with D possibly being TRBD1 (6 bases). Germline loops: CDR1 MDHEN, CDR2 SYDVKM. The length of the CDR3 is 13 residues. V lost 7 bases and J lost 5, with 14 bases in between. The CDR3 DNA sequence: TGTGCCAGCAACACAGGGAAAGGGTATGGCTACACCTTC. Translated: CASNTGKGYGYTF.

The chain employs TRBV5-1 and TRBJ1-4; 9 nucleotides agree with TRBD1. Per the germline V gene, CDR1 is SGHRS and CDR2 is YFSETQ. The CDR3 covers 14 residues. With 3 bases clipped from V and 8 bases from J, the junction kept 5 bases outside the gene matches. CDR3 DNA sequence: TGCGCCAGCAGCTGGGGACAGGGCAGAGAAAAACTGTTTTTT. This codes for CASSWGQGREKLFF. The variable domain in full, with the rest retrieved from reference TRBV5-1 and TRBJ1-4, is KAGVTQTPRYLIKTRGQQVTLSCSPISGHRSVSWYQQTPGQGLQFLFEYFSETQRNKGNFPGRFSGRQFSNSRSEMNVSTLELGDSALYLCASSWGQGREKLFFGSGTQLSVL.

V is TRBV5-4 and J is TRBJ2-6, with 12 bases fitting TRBD1. The V segment lost 5 bases and the J segment 0 bases; nucleotides outside the gene matches: 3. The CDR3 sequence is 17 residues long. CDR1 and CDR2 from the germline V gene are SGHNT and YYREEE (reference sequence). CDR3 sequence: CASRAGQGASGANVLTF. The CDR3 bases are TGTGCCAGCAGAGCGGGACAGGGGGCCTCTGGGGCCAACGTCCTGACTTTC.

The V and J genes are TRBV12-5 and TRBJ2-7; TRBD1 is a possible D gene (6 bases). The CDR3 has 14 amino acids. The V end lost 2 bases, the J end lost 2 bases, and 10 bases lay between the germline ends. Germline values: CDR1 LGHNT, CDR2 FRNRAP. The CDR3 DNA is TGTGCTAGTGGTTTGCTAGGGGGAGCCTACGAGCAGTACTTC. This encodes CASGLLGGAYEQYF. Supplemented by reference TRBV12-5 and TRBJ2-7, the full variable domain reads DARVTQTPRHKVTEMGQEVTMRCQPILGHNTVFWYRQTMMQGLELLAYFRNRAPLDDSGMPKDRFSAEMPDATLATLKIQPSEPRDSAVYFCASGLLGGAYEQYFGPGTRLTVT.